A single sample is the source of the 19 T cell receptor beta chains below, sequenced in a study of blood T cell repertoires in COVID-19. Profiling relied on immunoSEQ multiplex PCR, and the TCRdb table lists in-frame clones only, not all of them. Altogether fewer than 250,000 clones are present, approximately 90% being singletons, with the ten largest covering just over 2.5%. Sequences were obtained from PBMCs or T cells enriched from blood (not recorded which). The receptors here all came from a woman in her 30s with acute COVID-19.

The CDR3 DNA reads as TGTGCCAGCTCGTATGACCAGGGTGGCTATGAAAAACTGTTTTTT. It yields the protein CASSYDQGGYEKLFF. The chain joins TRBV28 to TRBJ1-4; possibly TRBD1 for D (5 bases). V was cut by 8 bases and J by 6 bases, with 19 bases left in between. CDR3 length equals 15 residues. CDR1 is MDHEN and CDR2 is SYDVKM in the germline V gene.

The DNA for the CDR3 is TGTGCCAGCAGCCCCCCAACGAACACCGGGGAGCTGTTTTTT. It is translated as CASSPPTNTGELFF. The V gene is TRBV5-4, the J gene TRBJ2-2; D is ambiguous. V gave up 4 bases and J gave up 0 bases, with 7 bases separating them. The V gene's germline CDR1 is SGHNT and CDR2 YYREEE (reference sequence). This CDR3 has 14 amino acids.

The CDR3 sequence is CASSQVGRTGTGYTF. The DNA for the CDR3 is TGCGCCAGCAGCCAAGTCGGTCGGACAGGAACTGGCTACACCTTC. The chain uses TRBV4-3 and TRBJ1-2; 7 positions match TRBD1. CDR3 length: 15 amino acids. Unmatched junction bases numbered 9, after V lost 1 base and J lost 7 bases. Germline lookup yields CDR1 LGHNA and CDR2 YSLEER.

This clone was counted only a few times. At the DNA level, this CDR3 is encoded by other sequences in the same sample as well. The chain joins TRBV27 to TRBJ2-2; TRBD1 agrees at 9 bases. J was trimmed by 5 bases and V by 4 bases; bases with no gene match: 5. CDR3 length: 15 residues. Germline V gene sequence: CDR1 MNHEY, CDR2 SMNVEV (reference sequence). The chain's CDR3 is CASSSDRGGTGELFF. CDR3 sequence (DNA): TGTGCCAGCAGTTCGGACAGGGGAGGTACCGGGGAGCTGTTTTTT.

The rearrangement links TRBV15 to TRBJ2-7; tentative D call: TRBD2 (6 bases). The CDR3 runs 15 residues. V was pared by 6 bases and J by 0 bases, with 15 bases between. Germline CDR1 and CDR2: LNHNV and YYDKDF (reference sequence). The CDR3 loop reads CATRPRLGLSYEQYF. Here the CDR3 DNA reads TGTGCCACCAGACCCCGATTGGGACTCTCCTACGAGCAGTACTTC.

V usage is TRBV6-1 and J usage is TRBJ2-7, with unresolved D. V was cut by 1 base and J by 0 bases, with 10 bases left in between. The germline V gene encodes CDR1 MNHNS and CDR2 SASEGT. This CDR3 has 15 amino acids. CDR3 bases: TGTGCCAGCAGTGAAGTTGCGGAAAGCTCCTACGAGCAGTACTTC. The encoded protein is CASSEVAESSYEQYF.

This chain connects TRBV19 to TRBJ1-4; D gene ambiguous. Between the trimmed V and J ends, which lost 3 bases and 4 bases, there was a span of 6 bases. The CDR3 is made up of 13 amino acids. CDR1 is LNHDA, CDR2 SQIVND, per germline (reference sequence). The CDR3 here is CASSMTSNEKLFF. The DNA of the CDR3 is TGTGCCAGTAGTATGACAAGTAATGAAAAACTGTTTTTT.

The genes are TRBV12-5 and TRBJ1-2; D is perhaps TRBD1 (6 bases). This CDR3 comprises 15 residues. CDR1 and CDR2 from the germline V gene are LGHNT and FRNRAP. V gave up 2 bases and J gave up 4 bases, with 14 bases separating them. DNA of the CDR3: TGTGCTAGTGGTTTGCCCGGACAGCCCCCCTATGGCTACACCTTC. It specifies CASGLPGQPPYGYTF.

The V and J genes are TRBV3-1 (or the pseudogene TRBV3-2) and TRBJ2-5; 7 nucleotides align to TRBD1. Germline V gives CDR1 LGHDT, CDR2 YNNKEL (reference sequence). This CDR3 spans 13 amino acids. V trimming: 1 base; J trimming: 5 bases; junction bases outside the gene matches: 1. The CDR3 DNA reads TGTGCCAGCAGCCAAGGCAGGGGGGAGACCCAGTACTTC. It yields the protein CASSQGRGETQYF.

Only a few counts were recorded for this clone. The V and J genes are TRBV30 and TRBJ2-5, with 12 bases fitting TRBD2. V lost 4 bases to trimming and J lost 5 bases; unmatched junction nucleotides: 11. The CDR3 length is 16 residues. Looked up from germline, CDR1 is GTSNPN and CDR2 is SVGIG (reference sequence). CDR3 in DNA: TGTGCCTGGACCCCTCTAGCGGGGGGGCCATTGGAGACCCAGTACTTC. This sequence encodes CAWTPLAGGPLETQYF.

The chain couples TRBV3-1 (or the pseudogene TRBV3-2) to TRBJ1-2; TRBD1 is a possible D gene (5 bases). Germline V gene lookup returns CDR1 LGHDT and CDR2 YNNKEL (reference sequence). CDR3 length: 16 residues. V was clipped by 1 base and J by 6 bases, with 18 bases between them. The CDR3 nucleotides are TGTGCCAGCAGCCAAGGACTTCCAGGGCGGAGGGATGGCTACACCTTC. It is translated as CASSQGLPGRRDGYTF.

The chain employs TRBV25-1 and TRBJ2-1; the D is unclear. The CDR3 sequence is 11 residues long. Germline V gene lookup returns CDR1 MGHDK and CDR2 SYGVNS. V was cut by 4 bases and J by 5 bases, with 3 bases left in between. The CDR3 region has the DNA TGTGCCAGCAGTGCTGACAATGAGCAGTTCTTC. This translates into CASSADNEQFF.

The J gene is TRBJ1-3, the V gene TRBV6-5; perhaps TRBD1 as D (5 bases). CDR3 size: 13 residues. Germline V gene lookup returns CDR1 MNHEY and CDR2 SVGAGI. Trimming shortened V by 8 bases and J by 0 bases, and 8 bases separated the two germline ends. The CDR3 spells CASFRDSGNTIYF. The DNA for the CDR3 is TGTGCCAGCTTCAGGGACTCTGGAAACACCATATATTTT.

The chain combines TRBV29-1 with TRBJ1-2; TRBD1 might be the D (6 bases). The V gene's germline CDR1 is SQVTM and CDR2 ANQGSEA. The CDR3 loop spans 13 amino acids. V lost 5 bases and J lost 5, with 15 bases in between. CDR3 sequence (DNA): TGCAGCGTTACCCCGGGACAAGGATATGGCTACACCTTC. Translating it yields CSVTPGQGYGYTF.

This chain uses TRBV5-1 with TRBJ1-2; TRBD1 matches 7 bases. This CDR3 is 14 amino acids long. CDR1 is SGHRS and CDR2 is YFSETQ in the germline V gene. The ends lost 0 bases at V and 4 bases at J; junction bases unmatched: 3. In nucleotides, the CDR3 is TGCGCCAGCAGCTTGGACAGGGGTGCCTATGGCTACACCTTC. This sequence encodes CASSLDRGAYGYTF.

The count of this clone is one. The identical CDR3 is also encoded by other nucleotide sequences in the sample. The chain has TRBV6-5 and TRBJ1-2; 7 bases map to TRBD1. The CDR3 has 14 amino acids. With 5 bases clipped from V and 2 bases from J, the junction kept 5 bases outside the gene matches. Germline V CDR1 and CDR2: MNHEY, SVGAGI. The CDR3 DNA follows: TGTGCCAGCAGTCGGACAGGAGAGAACTATGGCTACACCTTC. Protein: CASSRTGENYGYTF.

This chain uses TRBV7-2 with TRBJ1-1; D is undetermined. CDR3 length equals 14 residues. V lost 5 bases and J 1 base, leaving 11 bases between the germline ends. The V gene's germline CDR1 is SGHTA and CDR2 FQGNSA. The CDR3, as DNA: TGTGCCAGCAGCGTCGACACAACGAACACTGAAGCTTTCTTT. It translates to CASSVDTTNTEAFF.

The CDR3 nucleotides are TGTGCCAGCAGCTCCGGACAGGGAGCGATCTACGAGCAGTACTTC. Translating gives CASSSGQGAIYEQYF. This rearrangement joins TRBV7-9 to TRBJ2-7, with 8 bases that match TRBD1. Germline values: CDR1 SEHNR, CDR2 FQNEAQ (reference sequence). The V segment lost 4 bases and the J segment 3 bases; nucleotides outside the gene matches: 8. This CDR3 contains 15 residues. Variable domain in full (rest from reference TRBV7-9 and TRBJ2-7): DTGVSQNPRHKITKRGQNVTFRCDPISEHNRLYWYRQTLGQGPEFLTYFQNEAQLEKSRLLSDRFSAERPKGSFSTLEIQRTEQGDSAMYLCASSSGQGAIYEQYFGPGTRLTVT.

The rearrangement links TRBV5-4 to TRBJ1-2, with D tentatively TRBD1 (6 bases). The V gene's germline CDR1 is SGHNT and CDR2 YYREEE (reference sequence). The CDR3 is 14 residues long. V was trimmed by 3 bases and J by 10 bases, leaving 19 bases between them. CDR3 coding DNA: TGTGCCAGCAGCTATACAGGGCTGGAACTCTTCTACACCTTC. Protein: CASSYTGLELFYTF.